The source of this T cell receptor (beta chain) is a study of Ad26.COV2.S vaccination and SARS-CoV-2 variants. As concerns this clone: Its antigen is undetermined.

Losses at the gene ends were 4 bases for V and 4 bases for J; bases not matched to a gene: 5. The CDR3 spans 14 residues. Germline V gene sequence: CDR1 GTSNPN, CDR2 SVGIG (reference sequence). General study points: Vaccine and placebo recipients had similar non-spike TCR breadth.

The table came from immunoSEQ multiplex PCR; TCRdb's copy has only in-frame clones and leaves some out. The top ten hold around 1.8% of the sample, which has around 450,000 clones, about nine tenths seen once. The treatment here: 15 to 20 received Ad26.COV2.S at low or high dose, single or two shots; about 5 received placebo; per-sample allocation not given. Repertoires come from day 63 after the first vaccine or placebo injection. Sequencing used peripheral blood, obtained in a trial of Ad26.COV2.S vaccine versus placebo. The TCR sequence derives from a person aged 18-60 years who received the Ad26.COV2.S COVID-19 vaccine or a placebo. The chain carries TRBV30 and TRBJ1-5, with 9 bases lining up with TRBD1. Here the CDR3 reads CAWTPGQGNQPQHF. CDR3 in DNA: TGTGCCTGGACTCCGGGACAGGGAAATCAGCCCCAGCATTTT.